A selection of T cell receptor beta chains follows, all from one sample in a study of cytomegalovirus exposure and HLA in healthy donors. Sequencing was performed with immunoSEQ multiplex PCR; in TCRdb, only in-frame clones are kept and a portion is missing. The sample holds some 190,000 clones, under 85% seen once. Sequenced input: PBMCs. The receptors were gathered from a woman between 18 and 30 years old in good health and CMV-seronegative. Each CDR3 is given with its conserved first and last residue. D genes are given only for firm matches. Size is omitted from some rows. Given values are once, few, many or a class for expanded clones.

v_gene	j_gene	d_gene	abundance	CDR3aa	CDR3nt
TRBV5-1	TRBJ1-6	NA	NA	CASSPMPVRATGSYNSPLHF	TGCGCCAGCAGTCCAATGCCGGTCCGCGCGACAGGCTCCTATAATTCACCCCTCCACTTT
TRBV25-1	TRBJ2-1	NA	NA	CASSEYRGYNEQFF	TGTGCCAGCAGTGAATATAGGGGGTACAATGAGCAGTTCTTC
TRBV7-2	TRBJ2-7	NA	NA	CASSLNTYEQYF	TGTGCCAGCAGCTTAAACACCTACGAGCAGTACTTC
TRBV9	TRBJ1-2	NA	once	CASSVDAGFSGLSRSNYGYTF	TGTGCCAGCAGCGTAGATGCAGGGTTTTCAGGCCTTTCCCGTTCAAACTATGGCTACACCTTC
TRBV2	TRBJ1-1	NA	NA	CASNRVGRAEAFF	TGTGCCAGCAATCGCGTCGGGAGGGCTGAAGCTTTCTTT
TRBV5-1	TRBJ2-3	TRBD1	few	CASSSFSGQGAKDTQYF	TGCGCCAGCAGCTCCTTCTCGGGACAGGGGGCGAAAGATACGCAGTATTTT
TRBV7-2	TRBJ2-5	NA	NA	CASSLGTVYQETQYF	TGTGCCAGCAGCTTAGGGACAGTGTACCAAGAGACCCAGTACTTC
TRBV14	TRBJ1-3	TRBD1	NA	CASRRTGLSGNTIYF	TGTGCCAGCAGACGGACAGGCCTTTCTGGAAACACCATATATTTT
TRBV6-1	TRBJ1-1	NA	few	CASNTGMVTEAFF	TGTGCCAGCAACACAGGGATGGTAACTGAAGCTTTCTTT
TRBV7-8	TRBJ1-1	NA	NA	CASSLARSGTEAFF	TGTGCCAGCAGCTTAGCCCGTTCGGGCACTGAAGCTTTCTTT
TRBV19	TRBJ2-7	TRBD1	NA	CASTDRGPTYEQYF	TGTGCCAGTACCGACAGGGGTCCTACCTACGAGCAGTACTTC
TRBV2	TRBJ2-7	TRBD2	few	CASRTGTSGGDYEQYF	TGTGCCAGCAGAACCGGGACTAGCGGGGGGGACTACGAGCAGTACTTC
TRBV7-7	TRBJ2-5	TRBD1	NA	CASSLGQQETQYF	TGTGCTAGCAGCTTGGGACAGCAAGAGACCCAGTACTTC
TRBV9	TRBJ1-2	TRBD1	NA	CASSATPTGPNYGYTF	TGTGCCAGCAGCGCGACCCCGACAGGGCCCAACTATGGCTACACCTTC
TRBV4-1	TRBJ2-7	TRBD1	NA	CASSQKTGSSYEQYF	TGCGCCAGCAGCCAGAAGACAGGGAGCTCCTACGAGCAGTACTTC
TRBV6-1	TRBJ1-5	NA	NA	CASSEGLNQPQHF	TGTGCCAGCAGTGAAGGACTCAATCAGCCCCAGCATTTT
TRBV30	TRBJ1-2	NA	NA	CAWSVHEGPGYTF	TGTGCCTGGAGTGTACACGAGGGCCCTGGCTACACCTTC
TRBV9	TRBJ2-2	NA	few	CASSVGTDPGELFF	TGTGCCAGCAGCGTAGGGACTGACCCCGGGGAGCTGTTTTTT
TRBV6-5	TRBJ2-7	TRBD2	once	CASSPGTSIVEQYF	TGTGCCAGCAGCCCCGGGACTAGTATTGTCGAGCAGTACTTC
TRBV10-2	TRBJ2-1	TRBD2	NA	CASRPPSAGGRNEQFF	TGCGCCAGCAGGCCCCCCTCAGCGGGGGGGAGGAATGAGCAGTTCTTC
TRBV27	TRBJ1-2	NA	NA	CASSLYKGTNYGYTF	TGTGCCAGCAGTTTATACAAGGGGACTAACTATGGCTACACCTTC
TRBV7-3	TRBJ2-7	TRBD1	few	CASSNTGGSLDEQYF	TGTGCCAGCAGTAACACAGGGGGCAGCCTAGACGAGCAGTACTTC
TRBV27	TRBJ2-7	TRBD2	once	CASSPGRGGYEQYF	TGTGCCAGCAGTCCCGGGCGGGGGGGCTACGAGCAGTACTTC
TRBV18	TRBJ1-1	NA	few	CASSLETEAFF	TGTGCCAGCTCACTGGAGACTGAAGCTTTCTTT
TRBV19	TRBJ2-2	TRBD2	NA	CASGEGLNTGELFF	TGTGCCAGCGGGGAGGGGCTGAACACCGGGGAGCTGTTTTTT
TRBV4-3	TRBJ1-6	NA	NA	CASSQGGWNSPLHF	TGCGCCAGCAGCCAAGGCGGGTGGAATTCACCCCTCCACTTT
TRBV7-2	TRBJ1-2	NA	NA	CASSPRRDYGYTF	TGTGCCAGCAGCCCCCGCAGGGACTATGGCTACACCTTC
TRBV27	TRBJ2-7	TRBD2	NA	CASRRQRGEQYF	TGTGCCAGCAGGCGACAGCGGGGCGAGCAGTACTTC
TRBV6-5	TRBJ1-4	NA	NA	CASSRGTAGEKLFF	TGTGCCAGCAGTCGAGGGACTGCGGGGGAAAAACTGTTTTTT
TRBV7-6	TRBJ2-2	NA	NA	CASSLRGTGELFF	TGTGCCAGCAGCCTCAGGGGCACCGGGGAGCTGTTTTTT
TRBV5-4	TRBJ2-1	NA	NA	CASSLDRYNEQFF	TGTGCCAGCAGCTTAGACAGATACAATGAGCAGTTCTTC
TRBV5-6	TRBJ2-3	TRBD2	NA	CASSPAGGRADTQYF	TGTGCCAGCAGCCCGGCCGGCGGGAGGGCAGATACGCAGTATTTT
TRBV5-4	TRBJ2-1	TRBD2	NA	CASSLAGGFGEQFF	TGTGCCAGCAGCCTAGCGGGAGGTTTCGGTGAGCAGTTCTTC
TRBV20-1	TRBJ1-1	NA	NA	CSASIYTEAFF	TGCAGTGCTAGTATATACACTGAAGCTTTCTTT
TRBV5-4	TRBJ1-1	TRBD1	NA	CASSLYWTGEGNTEAFF	TGTGCCAGCAGCTTGTATTGGACAGGGGAAGGCAACACTGAAGCTTTCTTT
TRBV4-2	TRBJ2-1	NA	NA	CASSSSDHNEQFF	TGTGCCAGCAGCTCTAGCGATCACAATGAGCAGTTCTTC
TRBV4-1	TRBJ2-1	TRBD1	NA	CASSQPPDRGIYNEQFF	TGCGCCAGCAGCCAACCTCCGGACAGGGGGATATACAATGAGCAGTTCTTC
TRBV7-9	TRBJ2-4	TRBD2	NA	CASSLMREGNIQYF	TGTGCCAGCAGCTTAATGCGGGAGGGCAACATTCAGTACTTC
TRBV5-6	TRBJ1-2	NA	NA	CASSLVGASLYGYTF	TGTGCCAGCAGCTTGGTGGGAGCTTCCCTCTATGGCTACACCTTC
TRBV6-1	TRBJ1-4	NA	few	CASNRQATNPLFF	TGTGCCAGCAACCGACAGGCCACTAATCCTCTGTTTTTT
TRBV10-2	TRBJ1-6	NA	few	CASSESDSYSPLHF	TGCGCCAGCAGTGAGAGCGACAGCTATTCACCCCTCCACTTT
TRBV6-5	TRBJ1-5	TRBD1	NA	CASSRDSPNQPQHF	TGTGCCAGCAGCCGGGACAGCCCCAATCAGCCCCAGCATTTT
TRBV19	TRBJ1-1	TRBD1	NA	CASSPGQGKIWTEAFF	TGTGCCAGTAGTCCGGGACAGGGGAAAATATGGACTGAAGCTTTCTTT
TRBV2	TRBJ1-2	NA	NA	CASSDRGGNNGYTF	TGTGCCAGCAGTGATAGAGGGGGAAATAATGGCTACACCTTC
TRBV29-1	TRBJ2-1	TRBD2	NA	CSVELGLAAMNEQFF	TGCAGCGTTGAACTAGGGCTAGCGGCGATGAATGAGCAGTTCTTC
TRBV28	TRBJ2-7	TRBD2	NA	CASGGLAGGPNSYEQYF	TGTGCCAGCGGGGGACTAGCGGGAGGGCCAAACTCCTACGAGCAGTACTTC
TRBV7-2	TRBJ1-1	NA	once	CASSLGRNTEAFF	TGTGCCAGCAGCTTGGGCAGAAACACTGAAGCTTTCTTT